This T cell receptor (beta chain) was profiled in a study of regulatory T cells in long-lasting Graves disease. CDR3-region Arm-PCR and iRepertoire HTBI primers produced the TCR beta libraries. TCRdb itself ran the multiplex PCR reads through MiXCR, one entry per CDR3 protein. The table records hundreds of thousands of distinct CDR3 sequences, more than 10% of them present only once. Regarding time point: newly diagnosed GD, antithyroid drugs for less than 3 months. RNA extracted from PBMCs served as the sequencing template. These records were also assigned to another study, of T cells in Graves' hyperthyroidism and ophthalmopathy.

Source: peripheral blood mononuclear cells (PBMCs), taken at new diagnosis, from a patient treated with antithyroid drugs. The clonotype originates from a woman aged 25-40 years with Graves disease.

The CDR3 is CASISGIPLVEWTEPDGGCYTF. The CDR3 DNA sequence: TGTGCCAGCATCTCGGGTATACCATTGGTTGAATGGACAGAACCGGATGGAGGGTGCTACACCTTC. V gene TRBV5-8 combines with J gene TRBJ1-2, with D perhaps TRBD1 (6 bases). There are 22 residues in the CDR3. V gave up 6 bases and J gave up 9 bases, with 45 bases separating them. Germline lookup yields CDR1 SGHTS and CDR2 YDEGEE. The full variable domain, with the rest looked up from reference TRBV5-8 and TRBJ1-2, is EAGVTQSPTHLIKTRGQQATLRCSPISGHTSVYWYQQALGLGLQFLLWYDEGEERNRGNFPPRFSGRQFPNYSSELNVNALELEDSALYLCASISGIPLVEWTEPDGGCYTFGSGTRLTVV.